Included here is one T cell receptor beta chain sequence, with context. What this receptor recognizes is not known. The input lacks base qualities; no much larger clone sits a single base away. The record originates from a study of OX40 agonist ivuxolimab in advanced cancers. Study-wide context: Ivuxolimab was a fully human IgG2 agonistic monoclonal antibody targeting the costimulatory receptor OX40 (CD134). Intravenous ivuxolimab was administered to patients every 2 weeks at six dose levels: 0.01, 0.1, 0.3, 1.5, 3 and 10 mg/kg. Of the 50 to 55 patients in dose escalation, about 19 had hepatocellular carcinoma, about 15 had melanoma, 9 had renal cell carcinoma and 9 had head and neck cancer. The dose-escalation cohort was 82.7% male with a mean age of about 60 years, ranging from roughly 23 to 85. Patients were allowed to have had prior anti-PD-1, anti-PD-L1 or anti-CTLA-4 therapy, and more than 35% of the dose-escalation patients had been treated with checkpoint inhibitors. Partial responses occurred in three dose-escalation patients, of whom one had hepatocellular carcinoma and two had cutaneous melanoma. The purpose of peripheral TCRbeta sequencing was to test whether ivuxolimab changed TCR sequence diversity and led to clonal T-cell expansion. The paper covers the monotherapy dose-escalation part of the phase I ivuxolimab trial, which included N of about 50 patients.

General findings and caveats noted by the study authors: After ivuxolimab, more expanded clones were found on average in CD8+ T cells than in CD4+ T cells. Low levels of normalized T-cell clonal expansion were also seen in some nonresponding patients. In the 0.1-3.0 mg/kg groups, partial responders were among the patients with the lowest normalized peripheral clonal expansion, particularly in CD8+ T cells. At doses from 0.1 to 3.0 mg/kg, clonal expansion was seen in both CD4+ and CD8+ blood T cells between baseline and week 6. The antigen specificity of the peripheral T cells that underwent clonal expansion was not determined.

The CDR3 spans 16 residues, from the cysteine through the phenylalanine. Solely the CDR3 DNA is kept, with 48 bases framed from the first base. V lost 0 bases and J lost 5 bases, and the count of bases not matched to a germline gene is 6. From a lookup of the germline V gene, CDR1 and CDR2 are SGHRS and YFSETQ. To sequence the TCRbeta CDR3 region, genomic DNA was isolated from the sorted cells. The immunoSEQ Assay was used to sequence the TCRbeta CDR3 regions. TCRdb provides this immuneACCESS table in a form limited to in-frame rearrangements. Some clones are lacking; in checked studies, under half of them reflect an unresolved V gene, and why the rest are absent is not known. The sample has about 82,000 clones on record, more than 75% of them singletons. The ten largest clonotypes hold around 0.35% of the sample. Patients with autoimmune disease history or receiving systemic immunosuppression were excluded from the trial. Peripheral blood for TCR sequencing was collected from all dose cohorts at baseline, on cycle 4 day 1, and on cycle 7 day 1. The samples were taken from a phase I, first-in-human, multicenter, open-label dose-escalation trial of ivuxolimab. Adults with locally advanced or metastatic melanoma, renal cell, hepatocellular, or head and neck squamous cell carcinoma were enrolled in the trial. Before TCR sequencing, CD4+ T cells and CD8+ T cells from peripheral blood were sorted into separate populations.

This TCR came from an adult with an advanced solid tumor such as melanoma, head and neck, liver or kidney cancer. The chain is encoded by TRBV5-1 joined to TRBJ2-5, and 11 junctional nucleotides match TRBD1. Sequences were derived from CD4+ or CD8+ T cells sorted from blood, sampled in a trial of the OX40 agonist ivuxolimab. The CDR3 loop reads CASSLDGTGGFETQYF. The DNA sequence reads TGCGCCAGCAGCTTGGACGGGACAGGGGGGTTTGAGACCCAGTACTTC.